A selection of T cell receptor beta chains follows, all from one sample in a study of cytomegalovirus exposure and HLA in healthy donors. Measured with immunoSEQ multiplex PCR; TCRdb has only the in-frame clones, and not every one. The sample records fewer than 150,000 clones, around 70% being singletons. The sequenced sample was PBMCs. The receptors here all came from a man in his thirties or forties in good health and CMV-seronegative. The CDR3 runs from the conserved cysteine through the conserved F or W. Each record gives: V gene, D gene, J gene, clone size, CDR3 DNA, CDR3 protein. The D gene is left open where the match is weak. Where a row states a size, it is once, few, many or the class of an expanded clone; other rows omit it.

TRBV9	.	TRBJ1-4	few	TGTGCCAGCAGCGTATGGGGCGTTGATGAAAAACTGTTTTTT	CASSVWGVDEKLFF
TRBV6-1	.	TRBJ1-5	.	TGTGCCAGCAGTGAAGCTTCAGGGCGACAGCCCCAGCATTTT	CASSEASGRQPQHF
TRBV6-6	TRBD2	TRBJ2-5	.	TGTGCCAGCAGTTACTTGGCTAGCGGGGGCCAAGAGACCCAGTACTTC	CASSYLASGGQETQYF
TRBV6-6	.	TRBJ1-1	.	TGTGCCAGCAGTACCAGGGTCGGGAACACTGAAGCTTTCTTT	CASSTRVGNTEAFF
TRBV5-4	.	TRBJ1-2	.	TGTGCCAGCAGCTTGGACAGGTTTGGCTACACCTTC	CASSLDRFGYTF
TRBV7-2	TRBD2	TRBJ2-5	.	TGTGCCAGCAGCTTAAGCGGGACAACGGGGGGGGAGACCCAGTACTTC	CASSLSGTTGGETQYF
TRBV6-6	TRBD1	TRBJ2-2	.	TGTGCCAGCAGGGGGACAGGGGGCTTCACCGGGGAGCTGTTTTTT	CASRGTGGFTGELFF
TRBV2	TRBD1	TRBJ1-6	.	TGTGCCAGCAGGGGGACCTCAGGGGGGAGTTCCCTCCACTTT	CASRGTSGGSSLHF
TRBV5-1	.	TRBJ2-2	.	TGCGCCAGCAGCTTGTCCCGCGGGAACACCGGGGAGCTGTTTTTT	CASSLSRGNTGELFF
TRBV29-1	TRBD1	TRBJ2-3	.	TGCAGCGTTGTGGGCAGGGGGCGTACAGATACGCAGTATTTT	CSVVGRGRTDTQYF
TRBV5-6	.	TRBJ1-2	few	TGTGCCAGCAGCTTGGTGGAGGGGAACTATGGCTACACCTTC	CASSLVEGNYGYTF
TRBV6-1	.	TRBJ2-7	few	TGTGCCAGCACCGGAAGGACACAGCAGTACTTC	CASTGRTQQYF
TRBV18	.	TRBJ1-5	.	TGTGCCAGCTCACCACCGGGACAAAACAATCAGCCCCAGCATTTT	CASSPPGQNNQPQHF
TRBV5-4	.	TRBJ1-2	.	TGTGCCAGCACCTCCCCGGGGGAGGTGGTCCATGGCTACACCTTC	CASTSPGEVVHGYTF
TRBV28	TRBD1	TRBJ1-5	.	TGTGCCAGCAGTTTCCTGACAGGGGGCAATCAGCCCCAGCATTTT	CASSFLTGGNQPQHF
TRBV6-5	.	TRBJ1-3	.	TGTGCCAGCAGTTACTTCGGGTCGAATGGAAACACCATATATTTT	CASSYFGSNGNTIYF
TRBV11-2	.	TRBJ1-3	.	TGTGCCAGCAGCCCCGGGGGGTCTGGTGGAAACACCATATATTTT	CASSPGGSGGNTIYF
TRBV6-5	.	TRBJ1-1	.	TGTGCCAGCAGTTACCTCCGGGGGGAGCACACTGAAGCTTTCTTT	CASSYLRGEHTEAFF
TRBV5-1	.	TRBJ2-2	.	TGCGCCAGCAGCTCTACAGGCCGAGAGACCGGGGAGCTGTTTTTT	CASSSTGRETGELFF
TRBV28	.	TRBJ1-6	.	TGTGCCAGCGTTCCCTCCAGATCATCTTCCTATAATTCACCCCTCCACTTT	CASVPSRSSSYNSPLHF
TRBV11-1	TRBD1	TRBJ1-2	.	TGTGCCAGCAGCTTTCAGGGGGCCGGTGGCTACACCTTC	CASSFQGAGGYTF
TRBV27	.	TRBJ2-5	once	TGTGCCAGCAGTTTCAGGGTAGGAGAGCAGTACTTC	CASSFRVGEQYF
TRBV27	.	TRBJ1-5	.	TGTGCCAGCAGTTTACGGGGGGGCCAAAATCAGCCCCAGCATTTT	CASSLRGGQNQPQHF
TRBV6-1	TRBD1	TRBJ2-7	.	TGTGCCAGCACAAGACAGGGGGACCACTACGAGCAGTACTTC	CASTRQGDHYEQYF
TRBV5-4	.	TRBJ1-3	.	TGTGCCAGCAGCATATACTTCGGAAACACCATATATTTT	CASSIYFGNTIYF
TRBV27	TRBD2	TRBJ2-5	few	TGTGCCAGCAGAGAGCTAGGACTAGCGGGGAGTTTGCAAGAGACCCAGTACTTC	CASRELGLAGSLQETQYF